This T cell receptor beta chain was obtained from a study of blood T cell repertoires in COVID-19. Study as a whole: Samples of COVID-19 (acute and convalescent) were obtained from the United States, Italy and Spain. T cells, B-cell-depleted T cells, or PBMCs supplied cDNA or gDNA.

Germline V gene data show CDR1 as MDHEN and CDR2 as SYDVKM. CDR3 size: 14 residues. Trimming pared 4 bases from V and 4 bases from J, leaving 13 bases between. The protocol was immunoSEQ multiplex PCR, while the TCRdb copy is restricted to in-frame clones and leaves out a portion. Of approximately 210,000 clones listed, around 88% are singletons. Participants were aged about 18 to 90 years, lived in around 22 US areas, and enrolled virtually. Donors were grouped by their self-reported clinical history. Material: PBMCs or T cells enriched from blood (not recorded which). The V call is TRBV28, the J call TRBJ1-2; D may be TRBD1 (6 bases). The sequence came from a woman aged 45 to 65 with acute COVID-19. The CDR3, as DNA: TGTGCCAGCAGTTCTGGGGGAGGGGGCTATGGCTACACCTTC. Protein sequence: CASSSGGGGYGYTF.